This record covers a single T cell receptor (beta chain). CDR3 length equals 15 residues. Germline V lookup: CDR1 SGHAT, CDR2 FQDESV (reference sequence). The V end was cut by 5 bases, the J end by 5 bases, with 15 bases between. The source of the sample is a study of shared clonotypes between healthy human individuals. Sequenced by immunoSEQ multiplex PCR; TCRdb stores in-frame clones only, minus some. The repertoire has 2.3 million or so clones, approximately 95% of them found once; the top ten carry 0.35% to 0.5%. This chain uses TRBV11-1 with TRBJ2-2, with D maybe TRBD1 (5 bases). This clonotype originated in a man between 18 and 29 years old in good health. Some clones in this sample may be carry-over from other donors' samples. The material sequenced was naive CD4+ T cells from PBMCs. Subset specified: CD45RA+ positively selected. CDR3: CASSAQGARTGELFF. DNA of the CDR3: TGTGCCAGCAGCGCCCAAGGGGCGAGGACCGGGGAGCTGTTTTTT.